Sequencing of this TCR beta chain was carried out in a study of blood T cell repertoires in COVID-19 (dated by TCRdb to 2018 to 2020). With regard to the full study: Samples from collaborators originated in the United States, Italy and Spain and spanned both the acute and convalescent phases of COVID-19. The material from the prospective study consisted of cDNA or gDNA derived from T cells, B-cell-depleted T cells, or PBMCs. Deeply sampled blood TCRbeta repertoires from subjects exposed to, actively infected with, or recovered from COVID-19 were included in the dataset. The repertoires were released in a freely available public database intended as a resource for research on the immune response to SARS-CoV-2. The samples were drawn from two sources: the first 160 participants of the ongoing ImmuneRACE study, and over 950 subjects contributed by 6 global collaborators. A de-identified subject ID, COVID-19 status, age in years and sex were almost always included in the sample metadata. Where available, HLA class I and class II types were obtained from metadata supplied by the sample provider rather than from assay-based typing. Study-wide findings and limitations: Clinical and demographic metadata were provided uncurated, with the amount varying by source and participant.

One collaborating source in Seattle enrolled patients during active infection and followed them longitudinally through the course of disease. Each collaborating institution followed its own protocols to collect whole blood in K2EDTA tubes. For TCRbeta analysis, collaborator samples were shipped as frozen whole blood, as isolated PBMCs, or as DNA extracted from either sample type. V trim: 2 bases; J trim: 9 bases; unmatched bases: 8. Taken from the germline V gene (reference sequence), the CDR1 and CDR2 loops are MNHEY and SMNVEV. The CDR3, from cysteine to phenylalanine, totals 16 residues. The CDR3 DNA has 48 bases and is translated from base 1. TCRbeta CDR3 regions were amplified from genomic DNA using the immunoSEQ Assay, a bias-controlled multiplex PCR. In the source study's methods: Nucleated cell counts per sample were estimated from amplification of reference gene primers within the assay. To quantify the absolute abundance of each unique TCRbeta CDR3 rearrangement, sequence reads were collapsed and filtered. For each sample, productive Simpson clonality was calculated as the square root of Simpson's diversity index over productive rearrangements. Imported from immuneACCESS, the table was reduced by TCRdb to in-frame sequences with V and J called. These copies leave out some clones; in studies compared against another copy, an unresolved V gene accounts for under half, and the cause of the remainder is not known. The D gene and trimming were derived from the DNA, and the V and J assignments and clone size from that table. Across this sample there are approximately 36,000 clones, with around 84% seen only once. The ten largest clones take up 1.5% to 2% of the sample.

On this clone: The antigen it recognizes is unknown. No qualities accompany the bases; no much larger clone lies one base away.

This receptor was obtained from a man aged 60-69 years with COVID-19, enrolled during active disease. Sequencing was performed on peripheral blood. The chain was built from TRBV27 and TRBJ1-6; 9 bases in the middle match TRBD1. This receptor carries the CDR3 CASSLVAGTGSSPLHF. The sequenced DNA is TGTGCCAGCAGTTTAGTGGCCGGGACAGGGAGTTCACCCCTCCACTTT.